This T cell receptor (beta chain) appears in the sequencing data of a study of blood T cell repertoires in COVID-19. With 0 bases removed from V and 3 bases from J, the gap between germline ends came to 11 bases. Germline CDR1 is SGHRS and CDR2 is YFSETQ. This CDR3 has 15 residues. Repertoires were generated with immunoSEQ multiplex PCR, while TCRdb's copy carries only in-frame clones and drops some. The table includes about 250,000 clones, 80% to 85% detected once. V and J are TRBV5-1 and TRBJ2-3; a possible D gene is TRBD2 (5 bases). This TCR was recovered from a man over 45 with active or convalescent COVID-19. The material sequenced was peripheral blood. Here the CDR3 reads CASSLDGDETDTQYF. The DNA for the CDR3 is TGCGCCAGCAGCTTGGACGGGGATGAGACAGATACGCAGTATTTT.